This TCR beta chain originates from a study of blood T cells in healthy people across ages. With a J-beta primer mix and a sample-barcoded 5' primer, a second PCR ran roughly 7 to 11 cycles. TCRdb re-derived calls from the 5' RACE reads in MiXCR, one entry per CDR3 protein. The data hold about a million distinct CDR3 sequences, with roughly two fifths observed a single time. A word on this clonotype: Its antigen is still unknown.

Trimming shortened V by 10 bases and J by 4 bases, and 11 bases separated the two germline ends. CDR1 and CDR2 (germline): SEHNR, FQNEAQ (reference sequence). The CDR3 consists of 12 residues. Overall study findings and caveats: Naive T cell percentage showed a strong correlation with TCR beta diversity.

Sequenced material: blood. The clonotype comes from a man aged 18 to 30 in good health. The V and J genes are TRBV7-9 and TRBJ2-1; possibly TRBD2 for D (6 bases). CDR3 sequence reads: CAMREAYNEQFF. The CDR3 DNA reads as TGTGCCATGAGGGAGGCGTACAATGAGCAGTTCTTC. Full variable domain (remainder filled in from reference TRBV7-9 and TRBJ2-1): DTGVSQNPRHKITKRGQNVTFRCDPISEHNRLYWYRQTLGQGPEFLTYFQNEAQLEKSRLLSDRFSAERPKGSFSTLEIQRTEQGDSAMYLCAMREAYNEQFFGPGTRLTVL.